This entry concerns a single T cell receptor beta chain. Its cognate antigen is unknown. The CDR3 has 16 residues. Per germline, CDR1 SGHVS and CDR2 FQNEAQ. The trim removed 4 bases at V and 5 bases at J, leaving 13 bases unmatched. Profiling relied on immunoSEQ multiplex PCR, and the TCRdb table lists in-frame clones only, not all of them. The table includes roughly 34,000 clones, roughly 84% detected once. The sample is drawn from a study of OX40 agonist ivuxolimab in advanced cancers. Study observations and caveats: At 0.1 to 3.0 mg/kg and by week 6, CD4+ and CD8+ T cells in the blood had expanded clonally. Researchers did not establish what antigens the expanded peripheral T cells target.

Source: CD4+ or CD8+ T cells sorted from blood, taken in a trial of the OX40 agonist ivuxolimab. The V gene is TRBV7-8, the J gene TRBJ2-5; TRBD1 matches 7 bases. The TCR originated in an adult with an advanced solid tumor such as melanoma, head and neck, liver or kidney cancer. CDR3 sequence: CASSSSAGTDGETQYF. For the CDR3, the DNA is TGTGCCAGCAGCTCATCTGCAGGGACAGATGGGGAGACCCAGTACTTC.